These 18 T cell receptor beta chains share one sample of origin, sequenced in a study of human T cells and chemical hapten exposure. Each CDR3 protein gets one entry after TCRdb re-called the RACE reads with MiXCR. The top ten hold roughly 1.4% of the sample, which has some 81,000 distinct CDR3 sequences, under 14% seen once. Time point denoted: patch test 2, 6 weeks after DPC sensitization. The treatment here: therapeutic diphenylcyclopropenone sensitization with weekly scalp DPC. The starting material was whole blood, obtained in connection with sensitization to the hapten diphenylcyclopropenone (DPC). All receptors come from a man between 18 and 35 years old with alopecia areata. Some clones in this sample may be carry-over from other donors' samples.

The table lists this clonotype with a few counts. The V gene is TRBV6-2 or TRBV6-3, the J gene TRBJ2-4; D is unresolved. V lost 5 bases to trimming and J lost 1 base, with 9 bases between them. CDR3 size: 14 residues. The germline CDR1 and CDR2 sequences are MNHEY and SVGEGT. The DNA of the CDR3 is TGTGCCAGCAGTAAGGATCTGGCCAAAAACATTCAGTACTTC. It is translated as CASSKDLAKNIQYF.

The V and J genes are TRBV7-6 and TRBJ2-6; no reliable D call. The CDR3 contains 17 residues. CDR1 is SGHVS, CDR2 FNYEAQ, per germline. Deletions cut 4 bases from V and 4 bases from J, with 17 bases between. CDR3 in amino acids: CASSYRAPGLGANVLTF. CDR3 coding DNA: TGTGCCAGCAGCTACCGGGCCCCAGGTCTAGGGGCCAACGTCCTGACTTTC.

This clonotype was counted ten times or more. The chain couples TRBV7-6 to TRBJ2-5; weak D call: TRBD1 (6 bases). Per germline, CDR1 SGHVS and CDR2 FNYEAQ. V gave up 5 bases and J gave up 5 bases, with 15 bases separating them. The CDR3 is made up of 14 amino acids. This chain's CDR3 is CASSPRGGTETQYF. The CDR3 nucleotides read TGTGCCAGCAGCCCACGTGGGGGCACCGAGACCCAGTACTTC. The full variable domain, completed using reference TRBV7-6 and TRBJ2-5, is GAGVSQSPRYKVTKRGQDVALRCDPISGHVSLYWYRQALGQGPEFLTYFNYEAQQDKSGLPNDRFSAERPEGSISTLTIQRTEQRDSAMYRCASSPRGGTETQYFGPGTRLLVL.

The J gene is TRBJ2-3, the V gene TRBV29-1, with a weak D call TRBD2 (6 bases). The ends were cut back, 4 bases at V and 2 bases at J, with 13 bases in the middle. The CDR3 has 14 residues. CDR1 and CDR2 from the germline V gene are SQVTM and ANQGSEA. The CDR3 sequence is CSVVSRGSTDTQYF. CDR3 sequence (DNA): TGCAGCGTTGTCTCGCGGGGATCCACAGATACGCAGTATTTT.

The sample holds many counts of this clonotype. The V call is TRBV7-6, the J call TRBJ2-7; perhaps D is TRBD1 or TRBD2 (5 bases each). The V end was cut by 0 bases, the J end by 2 bases, with 8 bases between. Germline loops: CDR1 SGHVS, CDR2 FNYEAQ. CDR3 length: 14 amino acids. For the CDR3, the DNA is TGTGCCAGCAGCTTAGCCGGGGCGCCCTACGAGCAGTACTTC. The encoded protein is CASSLAGAPYEQYF.

The chain combines TRBV9 with TRBJ2-3, with D unclear. V was shortened by 0 bases and J by 6 bases, with 11 bases between the two germline ends. The germline V gene encodes CDR1 SGDLS and CDR2 YYNGEE. The CDR3 sequence is 14 residues long. CDR3 sequence (DNA): TGTGCCAGCAGCGTAGACCATCGTGGCGATACGCAGTATTTT. Translating gives CASSVDHRGDTQYF.

This clonotype was detected ten times or more. The CDR3 spells CASSPTGPNTEAFF. CDR3 DNA: TGTGCCAGCAGCCCGACAGGGCCTAACACTGAAGCTTTCTTT. The chain is built from TRBV7-3 and TRBJ1-1; 7 bases match TRBD1. Germline loops: CDR1 SGHTA, CDR2 FQGTGA. J lost 2 bases, V lost 5 bases, and 5 bases had no gene match. The CDR3 has 14 residues. The full variable domain, with the rest looked up from reference TRBV7-3 and TRBJ1-1, is GAGVSQTPSNKVTEKGKYVELRCDPISGHTALYWYRQSLGQGPEFLIYFQGTGAADDSGLPNDRFFAVRPEGSVSTLKIQRTERGDSAVYLCASSPTGPNTEAFFGQGTRLTVV.

This clonotype was observed a handful of times. At one boundary the junction diverges from the germline segment, which might be a read error. The V and J genes are TRBV20-1 and TRBJ1-1, with TRBD1 matching 7 bases. The CDR3 is made up of 13 amino acids. CDR1 and CDR2 (germline): DFQATT, SNEGSKA (reference sequence). The CDR3 loop is CSARGTENTEAFF. In DNA form, the CDR3 reads TGCAGTGCCAGAGGGACAGAGAACACTGAAGCTTTCTTT.

Only a few counts were recorded for this clonotype. This sequence joins TRBV4-3 and TRBJ2-1; D uncertain. Germline V gives CDR1 LGHNA, CDR2 YSLEER. The V end was cut by 0 bases, the J end by 7 bases, with 13 bases between. There are 15 residues in the CDR3. The CDR3 loop is CASSQDHPTLNEQFF. The CDR3 nucleotides read TGCGCCAGCAGCCAAGATCACCCCACCCTTAATGAGCAGTTCTTC.

This clonotype was seen at least ten times. The genes are TRBV27 and TRBJ1-1; perhaps TRBD1 as D (6 bases). Germline V CDR1 and CDR2: MNHEY, SMNVEV (reference sequence). The CDR3 sequence is 14 residues long. The V gene lost 7 bases and the J gene lost 6 bases, with 18 bases spanning the gap. CDR3 residues: CASNPLGGKAEAFF. The CDR3 region has the DNA TGTGCCAGCAACCCCCTAGGGGGGAAGGCTGAAGCTTTCTTT.

This sequence joins TRBV6-5 and TRBJ1-4; 7 bases are a match to TRBD1. Germline lookup yields CDR1 MNHEY and CDR2 SVGAGI. Trimming took 0 bases from V and 0 from J; bases not matched to a gene: 4. CDR3 size: 17 residues. The CDR3 loop reads CASSYSTGSATNEKLFF. In DNA, the CDR3 is TGTGCCAGCAGTTACTCGACAGGGTCGGCAACTAATGAAAAACTGTTTTTT.

This chain joins TRBV20-1 and TRBJ2-4, with D uncertain. The CDR3 is 13 residues long. Per the germline V gene, CDR1 is DFQATT and CDR2 is SNEGSKA (reference sequence). CDR3 bases: TGCGGTGGACGCAGACTAGCCAAAAACATTCAGTACTTC. Its translation: CGGRRLAKNIQYF.

The chain joins TRBV10-3 to TRBJ1-3; D is ambiguous. V lost 8 bases to trimming and J lost 1 base, with 3 bases between them. The CDR3 length is 11 residues. Germline V gene lookup returns CDR1 ENHRY and CDR2 SYGVKD. CDR3 sequence (DNA): TGTGCCATCGATTCTGGAAACACCATATATTTT. Protein: CAIDSGNTIYF.

This clonotype was counted at least ten times. This chain links TRBV7-9 with TRBJ1-1; maybe TRBD1 (6 bases). The CDR3 runs to 13 residues. Germline V CDR1 and CDR2: SEHNR, FQNEAQ (reference sequence). V dropped 5 bases and J dropped 9 bases, with 16 bases sitting between them. The CDR3 region has the DNA TGTGCCAGCAGCCCAAAGGACAGCGATAAAGCTTTCTTT. This encodes CASSPKDSDKAFF.

The sample holds many counts of this clonotype. V is TRBV11-2 and J is TRBJ1-1; D not certain. The CDR3 loop spans 13 amino acids. Germline loops: CDR1 SGHAT, CDR2 FQNNGV. V dropped 3 bases and J dropped 3 bases, with 8 bases sitting between them. The CDR3 DNA follows: TGTGCCAGCAGCTTTGGGCCTTACACTGAAGCTTTCTTT. Translated: CASSFGPYTEAFF.

The chain joins TRBV10-3 to TRBJ1-1; D perhaps matches TRBD1 (5 bases). CDR1 is ENHRY, CDR2 SYGVKD, per germline. The CDR3 has 11 amino acids. The V end lost 8 bases, the J end lost 1 base, and 5 bases lay between the germline ends. The CDR3 here is CAIGQNTEAFF. The DNA for the CDR3 is TGTGCCATCGGACAGAACACTGAAGCTTTCTTT.

The chain employs TRBV7-9 and TRBJ1-2; D might be TRBD1 (6 bases). Germline V CDR1 and CDR2: SEHNR, FQNEAQ (reference sequence). CDR3 length equals 14 residues. V dropped 11 bases and J dropped 4 bases, with 20 bases sitting between them. The CDR3 DNA sequence: TGTGCCGGCGGAGAAGGACAGACATCCTATGGCTACACCTTC. Residues: CAGGEGQTSYGYTF. The variable domain in full, with the rest retrieved from reference TRBV7-9 and TRBJ1-2, is DTGVSQNPRHKITKRGQNVTFRCDPISEHNRLYWYRQTLGQGPEFLTYFQNEAQLEKSRLLSDRFSAERPKGSFSTLEIQRTEQGDSAMYLCAGGEGQTSYGYTFGSGTRLTVV.

This clonotype was found many times. This chain joins TRBV20-1 and TRBJ1-5; no clear D gene. Trimming stripped 4 bases from V and 1 base from J, with 17 bases between. CDR1 is DFQATT, CDR2 SNEGSKA, per germline (reference sequence). The CDR3 runs to 16 residues. The CDR3 reads CSATPSVVKSNQPQHF. DNA of the CDR3: TGCAGTGCTACCCCCTCGGTAGTGAAAAGCAATCAGCCCCAGCATTTT.